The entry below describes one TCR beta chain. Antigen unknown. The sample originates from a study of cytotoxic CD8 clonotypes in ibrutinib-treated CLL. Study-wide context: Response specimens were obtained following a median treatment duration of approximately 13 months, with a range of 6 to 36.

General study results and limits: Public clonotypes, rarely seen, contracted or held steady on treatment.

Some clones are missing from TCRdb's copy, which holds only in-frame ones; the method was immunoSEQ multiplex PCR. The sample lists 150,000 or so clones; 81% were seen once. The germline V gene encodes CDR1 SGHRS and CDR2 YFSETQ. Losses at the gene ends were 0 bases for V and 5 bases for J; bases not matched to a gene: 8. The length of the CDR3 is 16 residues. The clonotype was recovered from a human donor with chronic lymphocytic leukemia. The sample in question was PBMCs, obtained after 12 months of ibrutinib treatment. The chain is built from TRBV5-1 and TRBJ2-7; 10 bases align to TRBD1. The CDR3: CASSLVLTGGFNEQYF. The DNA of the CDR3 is TGCGCCAGCAGCTTGGTATTGACAGGGGGCTTCAACGAGCAGTACTTC.